What follows describes a single TCR beta chain. Its antigen is not yet known. No base quality values were provided; no much bigger clone lies one nucleotide off. Per the publication, the time point label means: about 28 days (+/-7) after the second vaccine dose. AZD1222 recipients whose second dose came at about 4 weeks and those whose second dose came at about 12 weeks were combined into one group, since spike-specific TCR depth and breadth did not differ between the two schedules. Vaccinee samples came from UK trials COV001 and COV002, including a single-blind randomized controlled phase 2/3 trial of AZD1222 (ChAdOx1 nCoV-19) in healthy adults. For TCRbeta chain sequencing, PBMC samples were collected from trial participants at day 0 and at day 28 after the second dose. There are 14 amino acids in the CDR3, from cysteine to phenylalanine inclusive. Only the CDR3 region is kept as DNA, spanning 42 bases read in frame from base 1. From a lookup of the germline V gene, CDR1 and CDR2 are SGHRS and YFSETQ. The junction shows trimming of 2 bases on V and 6 bases on J, plus 13 bases between the germline ends.

This sample stems from a study of T cell responses to AZD1222 COVID-19 vaccine (dated by TCRdb to the early 2020s). Notes on the research overall: TCR sequencing was performed for more than 230 trial participants, of whom approximately 200 were given two doses of AZD1222 and about 25 were given two doses of MenACWY control vaccine. Enrollment into the trials was organized by age into subgroups of 18-55, 56-69 and 70-plus years, and those subgroups contained about 160, 30 and 59 TCR-sequenced participants, respectively.

The CDR3 regions of human TCRbeta chains were analyzed by immunosequencing. On the study's bioinformatics: TCRs in the repertoires were matched against a reference library of SARS-CoV-2-specific TCRs that had been generated with the MIRA antigen-specificity platform. Breadth meant the fraction of unique TCRs that were SARS-CoV-2-associated, whereas depth meant the fraction of total T cells that were SARS-CoV-2-associated. Using the MIRA data, each spike-specific TCR was mapped to the spike region that the TCR reacts to and placed in a CD4 or CD8 class. Log10-transformed breadth and depth values were compared by one-way ANOVA with Sidak's multiple comparisons tests. TCRdb re-hosts the immuneACCESS table, in-frame sequences only. Its copies lack some clones; in the studies checked, an unresolved V gene accounts for under half of them, and the cause for the rest is not known. Clone size and the V and J calls come from that table; the DNA yielded D and trimming. Present in this sample are some 60,000 clones, roughly 89% of which were seen just once. The top ten clonotypes cover 5% to 6.5% of the sample.

Overall study results and their limits: In the small 56-69-year group, the increase in depth fell short of significance, most likely because of low power. Nearly half of unique spike-specific TCRs reportedly recognized epitopes outside regions mutated in the B.1.351 and B.1.1.7 variants. Because no samples from the day 14 peak response were available, repertoires could be characterized only after the peak T cell response. After two AZD1222 doses, both the breadth and the depth of spike-specific TCRs were significantly higher than at day 0 and than in MenACWY recipients. Most participants were white British and females outnumbered males, and the authors suggested that clonal diversity may have been underestimated. CD4 TCRs associated with the vaccine covered the entire spike protein, and the dominant responses were in regions 160-218 and 743-854. Conclusions about previously exposed vaccinees are limited, since just six AZD1222 recipients were seropositive for SARS-CoV-2 at baseline.

The V gene is TRBV5-1 and the J gene is TRBJ2-3; the D assignment is uncertain and may be TRBD1 or TRBD2, with 5 bases supporting each. The clonotype originates from an adult who received the AZD1222 COVID-19 vaccine. Specimen: peripheral blood, collected 28 days after the second AZD1222 dose. The DNA sequence is given as TGCGCCAGCAGCTTCACGGGGCCAAAGGATACGCAGTATTTT. Translated, this is CASSFTGPKDTQYF.